These 4 T cell receptor beta chains originate from one sample sequenced in a study of CD8 T cell repertoires and HIV-1 epitope variants. These receptors are not linked to any known antigen. Generated by immunoSEQ multiplex PCR, the TCRdb table keeps only in-frame clones and is missing some. The table lists around 6,100 clones, 60% to 75% of them singletons. The sequenced material came from cultured CD8+ T cells derived from PBMCs. These receptors came from a male donor with HIV.

The V gene is TRBV27, the J gene TRBJ2-7; no firm D call. The germline V gene has CDR1 MNHEY and CDR2 SMNVEV (reference sequence). This CDR3 is built from 15 residues. Trimming removed 8 bases at V and 3 bases at J, with 20 bases between. CDR3 protein: CASLEGPGPLYEQYF. In DNA, the CDR3 is TGTGCCAGCCTCGAAGGACCAGGACCACTCTACGAGCAGTACTTC.

The chain uses TRBV7-8 and TRBJ1-1; a weak D match, TRBD1 (6 bases). The CDR3 covers 15 residues. V was trimmed by 6 bases and J by 1 base, leaving 15 bases between them. Germline V gene lookup returns CDR1 SGHVS and CDR2 FQNEAQ. This chain's CDR3 is CASSSTLGQNTEAFF. The CDR3 DNA reads TGTGCCAGCAGTTCGACCTTGGGACAGAACACTGAAGCTTTCTTT. The entire variable domain, with the rest obtained from reference TRBV7-8 and TRBJ1-1, is as follows: GAGVSQSPRYKVAKRGQDVALRCDPISGHVSLFWYQQALGQGPEFLTYFQNEAQLDKSGLPSDRFFAERPEGSVSTLKIQRTQQEDSAVYLCASSSTLGQNTEAFFGQGTRLTVV.

In its sample, this clone was seen a few times. This chain links TRBV7-8 with TRBJ2-2; a weak D match, TRBD2 (6 bases). The germline gives CDR1 SGHVS, CDR2 FQNEAQ. The CDR3 totals 14 residues. V lost 9 bases to trimming and J lost 2 bases, with 13 bases between them. The CDR3 nucleotides are TGTGCCAGTCGTAGGGACTCCAACACCGGGGAGCTGTTTTTT. It is translated as CASRRDSNTGELFF.

The J gene is TRBJ2-7, the V gene TRBV5-4; D is ambiguous. The CDR3 is 13 residues long. From germline, CDR1 is SGHNT and CDR2 YYREEE (reference sequence). Between the trimmed V and J ends, which lost 2 bases and 5 bases, there was a span of 11 bases. CDR3 in amino acids: CASSLNILDEQYF. For the CDR3, the DNA is TGTGCCAGCAGCTTAAATATCTTGGACGAGCAGTACTTC.